The 16 T cell receptor beta chains in this list originate from one sample, sequenced in a study of blood T cell repertoires in COVID-19. Repertoires were generated with immunoSEQ multiplex PCR, while TCRdb's copy carries only in-frame clones and drops some. This sample has 70,000 or so clones, with 70% to 80% found just once. The sample comprised peripheral blood. All receptors come from a man between 65 and 85 years old with acute or convalescent COVID-19.

This clone was found many times. The chain employs TRBV6-2 or TRBV6-3 and TRBJ1-1, with D possibly matching TRBD1 (6 bases). The germline V and J ends were trimmed by 5 bases and 1 base, with 11 bases remaining between them. The CDR3 contains 14 residues. CDR1 and CDR2 from the germline V gene are MNHEY and SVGEGT. For the CDR3, the DNA is TGTGCCAGCAGTAGGACAGAGGGGAACACTGAAGCTTTCTTT. Translating it yields CASSRTEGNTEAFF.

This clone was counted only a few times. The chain has TRBV7-8 and TRBJ1-1; a possible D gene is TRBD1 (5 bases). The CDR3 extends over 15 amino acids. Germline assignment: CDR1 SGHVS and CDR2 FQNEAQ. Trimming shortened V by 3 bases and J by 1 base, and 12 bases separated the two germline ends. The CDR3 loop reads CASSFRTGGNTEAFF. CDR3 coding DNA: TGTGCCAGCAGCTTTAGGACCGGGGGGAACACTGAAGCTTTCTTT.

The V gene is TRBV7-2, the J gene TRBJ2-7; a possible D gene is TRBD1 (5 bases). The length of the CDR3 is 14 residues. Between the trimmed V and J ends, which lost 3 bases and 3 bases, there was a span of 12 bases. Looked up from germline, CDR1 is SGHTA and CDR2 is FQGNSA. CDR3 region: CASSFYSRDYEQYF. CDR3 sequence (DNA): TGTGCCAGCAGCTTTTATAGCAGGGACTACGAGCAGTACTTC.

V gene TRBV7-9 combines with J gene TRBJ1-1; a possible D gene is TRBD1 (5 bases). This CDR3 has 14 residues. CDR1 is SEHNR, CDR2 FQNEAQ, per germline (reference sequence). Trimming stripped 1 base from V and 2 bases from J, with 8 bases between. The DNA for the CDR3 is TGTGCCAGCAGCTTAGGGGGCCTTAACACTGAAGCTTTCTTT. Translation: CASSLGGLNTEAFF.

This chain links TRBV11-2 with TRBJ2-1; 9 nucleotides line up with TRBD2. The CDR3 covers 16 residues. Germline lookup yields CDR1 SGHAT and CDR2 FQNNGV. The J segment lost 6 bases and the V segment lost 4 bases, leaving 10 bases of the junction unmatched. Written as DNA, the CDR3 is TGTGCCAGCAGCTCGATTATTAGCGGGAGTTTCAATGAGCAGTTCTTC. Its translation is CASSSIISGSFNEQFF.

The chain's CDR3 is CASSLGQPNSPLHF. The CDR3, as DNA: TGTGCCAGCAGTTTAGGACAGCCGAATTCACCCCTCCACTTT. This chain joins TRBV28 and TRBJ1-6; perhaps TRBD1 as D (6 bases). Trimming took off 2 bases at V and 7 bases at J, with 9 bases between the two ends. Germline-derived CDR1 and CDR2 are MDHEN and SYDVKM. The CDR3 spans 14 residues.

This clone was observed a handful of times. In DNA form, the CDR3 reads TGTGCCAGCACCAGCCAGACAGGGGTGAACACTGAAGCTTTCTTT. Amino acid sequence: CASTSQTGVNTEAFF. The chain links TRBV2 to TRBJ1-1; TRBD1 matches at 8 bases. Germline V gives CDR1 SNHLY, CDR2 FYNNEI. The CDR3 consists of 15 residues. With V trimmed by 7 bases and J by 0 bases, 7 bases remained unmatched. Full variable domain (outside the CDR3, taken from reference TRBV2 and TRBJ1-1): EPEVTQTPSHQVTQMGQEVILRCVPISNHLYFYWYRQILGQKVEFLVSFYNNEISEKSEIFDDQFSVERPDGSNFTLKIRSTKLEDSAMYFCASTSQTGVNTEAFFGQGTRLTVV.

CDR3 DNA: TGCAGCGTCGCAACGAGGACTAGCGGGAAAACAGATACGCAGTATTTT. This sequence encodes CSVATRTSGKTDTQYF. The chain carries TRBV29-1 and TRBJ2-3; 12 bases align to TRBD2. Trimming removed 6 bases from V and 3 bases from J; junction bases left unmatched: 10. The CDR3 loop spans 16 amino acids. Germline CDR1 SQVTM, CDR2 ANQGSEA.

This clone was picked up a small number of times. The V and J genes are TRBV5-4 and TRBJ1-1; 7 bases match TRBD1. This CDR3 is 13 amino acids long. Per germline, CDR1 SGHNT and CDR2 YYREEE (reference sequence). The ends lost 4 bases at V and 8 bases at J; junction bases unmatched: 8. The chain's CDR3 is CASSKDRPSEAFF. For the CDR3, the DNA is TGTGCCAGCAGCAAGGACAGGCCTTCGGAAGCTTTCTTT.

The gene calls are TRBV28 and TRBJ2-7; 8 nucleotides agree with TRBD1. V trimming: 2 bases; J trimming: 6 bases; junction bases outside the gene matches: 6. The CDR3 spans 14 residues. The germline V gene has CDR1 MDHEN and CDR2 SYDVKM. This chain's CDR3 is CASSLDQGAAEQYF. The CDR3 DNA is TGTGCCAGCAGTTTAGATCAGGGGGCGGCCGAGCAGTACTTC.

This clone was recorded a few times. The CDR3 protein is CASSQVKYEQYF. The CDR3, as DNA: TGTGCCAGCAGCCAAGTAAAATACGAGCAGTACTTC. The chain employs TRBV3-1 (or the pseudogene TRBV3-2) and TRBJ2-7; D gene ambiguous. The ends were cut back, 1 base at V and 4 bases at J, with 5 bases in the middle. Germline loops: CDR1 LGHDT, CDR2 YNNKEL (reference sequence). CDR3 size: 12 residues.

The chain links TRBV19 to TRBJ1-5; the D gene is possibly TRBD1 (5 bases). CDR1 and CDR2 (germline): LNHDA, SQIVND (reference sequence). Trimming cost V 0 bases and J 4 bases, with 13 bases left between them. The CDR3 contains 16 residues. The CDR3 DNA sequence: TGTGCCAGTAGTATAGATCCGAGGGGAGGAAATCAGCCCCAGCATTTT. This translates into CASSIDPRGGNQPQHF.

CDR3 DNA sequence: TGTGCCAGCAGTTTATCCTTAGCGGGAGACACAGATACGCAGTATTTT. Protein: CASSLSLAGDTDTQYF. The chain employs TRBV28 and TRBJ2-3; 9 bases are shared with TRBD2. Per germline, CDR1 MDHEN and CDR2 SYDVKM. The J segment lost 2 bases and the V segment lost 1 base, leaving 4 bases of the junction unmatched. The CDR3 length is 16 residues.

The gene calls are TRBV5-4 and TRBJ2-5, with a possible D match to TRBD2 (6 bases). Trimming stripped 3 bases from V and 4 bases from J, with 13 bases between. Germline lookup yields CDR1 SGHNT and CDR2 YYREEE (reference sequence). This CDR3 is built from 14 residues. CDR3 region: CASSSIAEGETQYF. DNA of the CDR3: TGTGCCAGCAGCTCAATAGCGGAGGGAGAGACCCAGTACTTC.

With respect to this clone: Mismatch with germline at one junction end may stem from a read error. The chain joins TRBV7-6 to TRBJ2-1; possibly TRBD1 for D (6 bases). The CDR3 has 15 amino acids. Germline V gene sequence: CDR1 SGHVS, CDR2 FNYEAQ. CDR3 in amino acids: CASSPGHYSDNEQFF. The CDR3 DNA reads as TGTGCCAGCAGCCCGGGACACTACTCCGACAATGAGCAGTTCTTC.

Only a few counts were recorded for this clone. The chain is built from TRBV15 and TRBJ1-5, with 9 bases aligning to TRBD1. V dropped 4 bases and J dropped 1; count of bases not matched to a gene: 8. Germline V lookup: CDR1 LNHNV, CDR2 YYDKDF (reference sequence). The CDR3 loop spans 17 amino acids. CDR3 in DNA: TGTGCCACCAGCAACGAGAGGGGACAGGGAAGCAATCAGCCCCAGCATTTT. Translation: CATSNERGQGSNQPQHF.